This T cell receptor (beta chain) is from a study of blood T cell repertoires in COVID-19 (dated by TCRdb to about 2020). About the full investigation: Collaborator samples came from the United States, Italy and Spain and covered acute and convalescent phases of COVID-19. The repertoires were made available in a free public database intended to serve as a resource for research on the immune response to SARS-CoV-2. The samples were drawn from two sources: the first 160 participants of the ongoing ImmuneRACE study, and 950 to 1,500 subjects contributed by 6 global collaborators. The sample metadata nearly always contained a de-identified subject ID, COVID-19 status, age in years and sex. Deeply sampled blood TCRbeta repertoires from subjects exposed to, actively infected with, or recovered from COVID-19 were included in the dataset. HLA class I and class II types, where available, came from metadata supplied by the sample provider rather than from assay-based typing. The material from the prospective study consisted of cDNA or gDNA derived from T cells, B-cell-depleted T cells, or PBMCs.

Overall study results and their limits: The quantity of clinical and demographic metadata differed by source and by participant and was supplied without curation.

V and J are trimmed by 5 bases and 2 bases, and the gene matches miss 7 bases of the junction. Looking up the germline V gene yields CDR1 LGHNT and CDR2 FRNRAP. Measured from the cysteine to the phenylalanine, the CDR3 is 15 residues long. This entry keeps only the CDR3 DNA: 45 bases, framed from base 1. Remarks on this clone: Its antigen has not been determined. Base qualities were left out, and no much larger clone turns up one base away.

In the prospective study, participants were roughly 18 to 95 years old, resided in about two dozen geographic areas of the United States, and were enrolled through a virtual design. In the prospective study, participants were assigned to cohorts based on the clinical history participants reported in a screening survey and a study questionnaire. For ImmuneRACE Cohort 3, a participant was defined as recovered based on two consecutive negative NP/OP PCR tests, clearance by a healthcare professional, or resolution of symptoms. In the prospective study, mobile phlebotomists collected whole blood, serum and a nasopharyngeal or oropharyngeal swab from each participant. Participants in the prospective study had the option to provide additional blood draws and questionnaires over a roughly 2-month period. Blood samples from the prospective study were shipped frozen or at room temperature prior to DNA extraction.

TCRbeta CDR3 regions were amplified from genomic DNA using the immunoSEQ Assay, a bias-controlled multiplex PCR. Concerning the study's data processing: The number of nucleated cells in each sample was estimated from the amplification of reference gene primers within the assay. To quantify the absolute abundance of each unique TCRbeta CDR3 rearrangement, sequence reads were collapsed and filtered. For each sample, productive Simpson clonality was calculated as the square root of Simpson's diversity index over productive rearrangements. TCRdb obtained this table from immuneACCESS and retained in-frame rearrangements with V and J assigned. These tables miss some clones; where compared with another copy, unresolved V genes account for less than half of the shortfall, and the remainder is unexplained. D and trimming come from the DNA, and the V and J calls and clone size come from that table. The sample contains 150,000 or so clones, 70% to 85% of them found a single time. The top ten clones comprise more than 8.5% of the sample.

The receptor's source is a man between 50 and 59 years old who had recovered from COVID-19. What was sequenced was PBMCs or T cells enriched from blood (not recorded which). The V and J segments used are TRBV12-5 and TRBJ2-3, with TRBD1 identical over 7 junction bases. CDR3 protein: CASGMAGGYTDTQYF. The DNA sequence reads TGTGCTAGTGGTATGGCAGGGGGATACACAGATACGCAGTATTTT.